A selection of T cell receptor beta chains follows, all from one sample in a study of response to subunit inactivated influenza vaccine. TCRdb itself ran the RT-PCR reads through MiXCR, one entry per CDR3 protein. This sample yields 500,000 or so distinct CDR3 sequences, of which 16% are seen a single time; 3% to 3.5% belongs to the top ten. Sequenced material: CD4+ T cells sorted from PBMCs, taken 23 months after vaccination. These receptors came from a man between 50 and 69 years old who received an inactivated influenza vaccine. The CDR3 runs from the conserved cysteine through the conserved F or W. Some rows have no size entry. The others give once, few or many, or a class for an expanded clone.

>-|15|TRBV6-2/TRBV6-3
CASSDGGGGPRTQYF
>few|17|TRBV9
CASSVGGGAVVQETQYF
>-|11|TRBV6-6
CASSSRNTIYF
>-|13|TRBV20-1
CSARILAQETQYF
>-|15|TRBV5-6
CASSLVAVVYNEQFF
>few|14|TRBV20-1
CSARELSGPYEQYF
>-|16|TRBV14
CASSYQFPDGAAGYTF
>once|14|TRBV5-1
CASSQPSAAYEQYF
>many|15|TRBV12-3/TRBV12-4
CASSPRGLNTGELFF
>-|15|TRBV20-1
CGARKPGQGTGGYTF
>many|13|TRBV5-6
CASSWGVYNEQFF
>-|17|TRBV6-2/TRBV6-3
CASSYRGSRPLYNEQFF
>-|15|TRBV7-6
CASQPGLANTGELFF
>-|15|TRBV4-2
CASSQGRDRTGELFF
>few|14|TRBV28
CASSLYEGLDTQYF
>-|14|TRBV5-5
CASSMDGRGLEQYF
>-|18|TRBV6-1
CASSTGQGRVSRDQPQHF
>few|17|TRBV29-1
CSVEDLRTGGDRTEAFF
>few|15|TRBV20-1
CSARARDRVNYGYTF
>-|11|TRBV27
CASRRHSTQYF
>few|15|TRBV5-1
CASSTAGTTYNEQFF
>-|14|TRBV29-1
CSVGPRQGRYGYTF
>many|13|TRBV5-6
CASSSVDAYEQYF
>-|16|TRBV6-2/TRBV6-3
CASSQTQGTATDTQYF
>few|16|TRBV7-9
CASSLSQSSSGNTIYF
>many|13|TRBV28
CASSSGGTGELFF